What follows are 29 T cell receptor beta chains derived from one specimen sequenced in a study of cytotoxic CD8 clonotypes in ibrutinib-treated CLL. Assay used: immunoSEQ multiplex PCR; TCRdb lists only in-frame clones, some missing. The sample records some 140,000 clones, roughly 80% being singletons. The source material was PBMCs, sampled after 24 months of ibrutinib treatment. The receptor source for this set is a human donor with chronic lymphocytic leukemia.

This clone showed up just once. The CDR3 loop reads CSVNGDRGYEQYF. Here the CDR3 DNA reads TGCAGCGTAAACGGGGACAGGGGCTACGAGCAGTACTTC. The chain employs TRBV29-1 and TRBJ2-7; TRBD1 aligns across 10 bases. The junction had 5 bases not matched to a gene; V was cut back by 6 bases and J by 3 bases. The CDR3 extends over 13 amino acids. Germline-derived CDR1 and CDR2 are SQVTM and ANQGSEA.

The V call is TRBV6-1, the J call TRBJ1-3; TRBD1 matches at 8 bases. The germline gives CDR1 MNHNS, CDR2 SASEGT. The CDR3 is made up of 16 amino acids. The junction had 6 bases not matched to a gene; V was cut back by 3 bases and J by 2 bases. The CDR3 here is CASSEIGQGAGNTIYF. The DNA for the CDR3 is TGTGCCAGCAGTGAGATTGGACAGGGCGCTGGAAACACCATATATTTT.

This clone was counted a single time. The chain employs TRBV29-1 and TRBJ1-2, with D unclear. Germline assignment: CDR1 SQVTM and CDR2 ANQGSEA. V lost 4 bases and J 6 bases, leaving 12 bases between the germline ends. The CDR3 consists of 12 residues. DNA of the CDR3: TGCAGCGTTGTGGGAAGTTGGGATGGCTACACCTTC. This sequence encodes CSVVGSWDGYTF.

This sequence joins TRBV6-6 and TRBJ1-6; D is unclear. Deletions cut 4 bases from V and 0 bases from J, with 10 bases between. The CDR3 length is 16 residues. Germline CDR1 reads MNHNY; CDR2 reads SVGAGI (reference sequence). The CDR3 DNA reads TGTGCCAGCAGTTCGGGCAGGAGCTCCTATAATTCACCCCTCCACTTT. Translated: CASSSGRSSYNSPLHF.

The rearrangement uses TRBV5-1 and TRBJ2-1; no clear D gene. Germline-derived CDR1 and CDR2 are SGHRS and YFSETQ. The CDR3 has 15 residues. V gave up 3 bases and J gave up 5 bases, with 15 bases separating them. The CDR3 spells CASSSVPGPDNEQFF. Written as DNA, the CDR3 is TGCGCCAGCAGCTCGGTCCCCGGGCCCGACAATGAGCAGTTCTTC.

This clone was picked up a small number of times. The chain employs TRBV27 and TRBJ2-7, with D tentatively TRBD1 (6 bases). Trimming shortened V by 1 base and J by 6 bases, and 7 bases separated the two germline ends. Germline CDR1 MNHEY, CDR2 SMNVEV (reference sequence). The CDR3 has 12 residues. CDR3 amino acids: CASSLLGGEQYF. The CDR3 DNA follows: TGTGCCAGCAGTTTATTAGGGGGCGAGCAGTACTTC.

This chain uses TRBV5-4 with TRBJ1-1; no clear D gene. Germline V gives CDR1 SGHNT, CDR2 YYREEE (reference sequence). Trimming stripped 3 bases from V and 1 base from J, with 10 bases between. This CDR3 contains 14 residues. This CDR3 reads CASSSGRANTEAFF. The CDR3 DNA sequence: TGTGCCAGCAGCTCAGGACGGGCGAACACTGAAGCTTTCTTT. Full variable domain (remainder filled in from reference TRBV5-4 and TRBJ1-1): ETGVTQSPTHLIKTRGQQVTLRCSSQSGHNTVSWYQQALGQGPQFIFQYYREEENGRGNFPPRFSGLQFPNYSSELNVNALELDDSALYLCASSSGRANTEAFFGQGTRLTVV.

The V and J genes are TRBV11-2 and TRBJ1-5, with D perhaps TRBD1 (6 bases). Germline CDR1 reads SGHAT; CDR2 reads FQNNGV. CDR3 size: 14 residues. V was shortened by 5 bases and J by 7 bases, with 15 bases between the two germline ends. Here the CDR3 DNA reads TGTGCCAGCAGCGTGACAGGACGGGGGCAGCCCCAGCATTTT. Residues: CASSVTGRGQPQHF.

This chain connects TRBV11-2 to TRBJ2-5; TRBD1 matches 7 bases. Germline V lookup: CDR1 SGHAT, CDR2 FQNNGV. J gave up 1 base and V 1 base, and 3 bases lay outside the gene matches. CDR3 size: 15 residues. The chain's CDR3 is CASSLAGQTQETQYF. Written as DNA, the CDR3 is TGTGCCAGCAGCTTAGCGGGACAGACCCAAGAGACCCAGTACTTC.

The rearrangement joins TRBV6-5 to TRBJ2-2; D unclear. Germline V gene sequence: CDR1 MNHEY, CDR2 SVGAGI. The CDR3 runs to 12 residues. Trimming left V 6 bases short and J 4 bases short, with 6 bases between. The CDR3, as DNA: TGTGCCAGCAGGCTGTTCACCGGGGAGCTGTTTTTT. Its translation: CASRLFTGELFF.

This chain links TRBV28 with TRBJ1-4; D gene unclear. The CDR3 runs to 14 residues. Between the trimmed V and J ends, which lost 4 bases and 0 bases, there was a span of 6 bases. The germline CDR1 and CDR2 sequences are MDHEN and SYDVKM. Here the CDR3 reads CASSSIATNEKLFF. CDR3 DNA sequence: TGTGCCAGCAGTTCCATCGCAACTAATGAAAAACTGTTTTTT.

The chain has TRBV6-6 and TRBJ2-7; D is undetermined. Germline values: CDR1 MNHNY, CDR2 SVGAGI (reference sequence). The V end lost 5 bases, the J end lost 4 bases, and 9 bases lay between the germline ends. The CDR3 length is 12 residues. CDR3 in amino acids: CASSRQVYEQYF. CDR3 coding DNA: TGTGCCAGCAGTCGACAAGTGTACGAGCAGTACTTC.

The J gene is TRBJ1-2, the V gene TRBV13; 7 bases are shared with TRBD1. V shed 5 bases, J shed 5 bases, and the junction held 2 bases outside the gene matches. From germline, CDR1 is PRHDT and CDR2 FYEKMQ (reference sequence). CDR3 size: 12 residues. CDR3 sequence (DNA): TGTGCCAGCAGCCTGGACAGGTATGGCTACACCTTC. Its translation: CASSLDRYGYTF. Drawing the rest from reference TRBV13 and TRBJ1-2, the complete variable domain is AAGVIQSPRHLIKEKRETATLKCYPIPRHDTVYWYQQGPGQDPQFLISFYEKMQSDKGSIPDRFSAQQFSDYHSELNMSSLELGDSALYFCASSLDRYGYTFGSGTRLTVV.

V usage is TRBV20-1 and J usage is TRBJ2-7; D gene ambiguous. CDR1 and CDR2 (germline): DFQATT, SNEGSKA (reference sequence). This CDR3 is built from 10 residues. The V end lost 6 bases, the J end lost 6 bases, and 9 bases lay between the germline ends. The DNA for the CDR3 is TGCAGTGCATGGGGTTCCGAGCAGTACTTC. Translation gives CSAWGSEQYF.

V is TRBV5-3 and J is TRBJ2-3; D tentatively fits TRBD1 or TRBD2 (5 bases each). TRBV5-3 is filed as an ORF, its function uncertain. V was cut by 0 bases and J by 0 bases, with 8 bases left in between. The CDR3 runs to 15 residues. CDR3 DNA sequence: TGTGCCAGAAGCTTGGTCGGGGCAAGCACAGATACGCAGTATTTT. It is translated as CARSLVGASTDTQYF.

The gene calls are TRBV30 and TRBJ2-1; 11 nucleotides agree with TRBD2. CDR1 and CDR2 (germline): GTSNPN, SVGIG (reference sequence). This CDR3 is 14 amino acids long. After removal of 1 base from V and 12 bases from J, the junction contained 8 bases not matched to a gene. CDR3 coding DNA: TGTGCCTGGAGTGAATTGCCTAGCGGGGGGACGCAGTTCTTC. Its translation: CAWSELPSGGTQFF.

The chain uses TRBV18 and TRBJ1-3, with 7 bases matching TRBD1. In germline, CDR1 is KGHSH, CDR2 LQKENI. The CDR3 runs 17 residues. V lost 2 bases and J lost 2; bases outside the gene matches: 9. This CDR3 is CASSPGRGLSAGNTIYF. The CDR3 DNA reads as TGTGCCAGCTCACCAGGGAGGGGGCTTTCCGCTGGAAACACCATATATTTT.

The chain has TRBV18 and TRBJ2-7; D possibly corresponds to TRBD2 (7 bases). V lost 3 bases and J 0 bases, leaving 15 bases between the germline ends. The CDR3 covers 16 residues. Looked up from germline, CDR1 is KGHSH and CDR2 is LQKENI. The CDR3 nucleotides read TGTGCCAGCTCACCGGGCGGGGGCCGTAGCTCCTACGAGCAGTACTTC. Its protein product is CASSPGGGRSSYEQYF.

The chain uses TRBV7-3 and TRBJ2-1, with a weak D call TRBD2 (7 bases). The CDR3 is made up of 15 amino acids. Germline V gene sequence: CDR1 SGHTA, CDR2 FQGTGA. V lost 4 bases, J lost 5 bases, and 15 bases lay in between. The CDR3 loop is CASSSLSGGHNEQFF. CDR3 bases: TGTGCCAGCAGCTCCTTATCGGGGGGCCACAATGAGCAGTTCTTC.

This chain uses TRBV11-2 with TRBJ2-2; TRBD1 might be the D (5 bases). The V and J ends lost 5 bases and 1 base respectively, with 8 bases between them. The CDR3 runs 14 residues. Germline V gene sequence: CDR1 SGHAT, CDR2 FQNNGV. The CDR3 here is CASSTDRNTGELFF. For the CDR3, the DNA is TGTGCCAGCAGCACCGACAGGAACACCGGGGAGCTGTTTTTT.

J is TRBJ1-5 and V is TRBV4-3; 8 bases agree with TRBD1. Germline CDR1 LGHNA, CDR2 YSLEER. The CDR3 runs to 15 residues. J lost 5 bases, V lost 4 bases, and 7 bases had no gene match. The CDR3 reads CASSREDRDDQPQHF. As DNA, the CDR3 is TGCGCCAGCAGCCGGGAGGACAGGGATGATCAGCCCCAGCATTTT.

The J gene is TRBJ2-7, the V gene TRBV20-1, with D unclear. The germline V gene has CDR1 DFQATT and CDR2 SNEGSKA (reference sequence). V lost 3 bases and J 4 bases, leaving 7 bases between the germline ends. This CDR3 spans 11 amino acids. CDR3 in amino acids: CSARIRYEQYF. In nucleotides, the CDR3 is TGCAGTGCTAGGATCCGATACGAGCAGTACTTC.

The chain recombines TRBV10-2 with TRBJ1-2, with TRBD1 as a possible D gene (5 bases). This CDR3 is built from 16 residues. V dropped 4 bases and J dropped 8 bases, with 23 bases sitting between them. Looked up from germline, CDR1 is WSHSY and CDR2 is SAAADI. CDR3 DNA: TGCGCCAGCAGTGTTAGTAGGCAGGGAGGTGTTGGAGGCTACACCTTC. It translates to CASSVSRQGGVGGYTF.

Turning to this clone: This CDR3 is also generated by other DNA sequences in the sample. The rearrangement uses TRBV7-2 and TRBJ2-5, with D hard to call. Deletions cut 0 bases from V and 5 bases from J, with 1 base between. The germline CDR1 and CDR2 sequences are SGHTA and FQGNSA. The length of the CDR3 is 11 residues. In nucleotides, the CDR3 is TGTGCCAGCAGCTTAGCGGAGACCCAGTACTTC. Its protein product is CASSLAETQYF.

V and J are TRBV19 and TRBJ1-5; D remains unclear. Between the trimmed V and J ends, which lost 2 bases and 5 bases, there was a span of 4 bases. CDR1 and CDR2 from the germline V gene are LNHDA and SQIVND (reference sequence). The CDR3 covers 12 residues. CDR3 coding DNA: TGTGCCAGTAGTATAACCTATCAGCCCCAGCATTTT. It codes for CASSITYQPQHF.

V usage is TRBV6-1 and J usage is TRBJ1-2; 8 bases are a match to TRBD1. This CDR3 is built from 14 residues. Germline V CDR1 and CDR2: MNHNS, SASEGT. V shed 9 bases and J 3 bases; nucleotides not matched to a gene: 9. The CDR3 DNA reads as TGTGCCAGTCTAATGGAGACAGGGGACTATGGCTACACCTTC. It codes for CASLMETGDYGYTF.

The chain links TRBV4-1 to TRBJ2-3; D is perhaps TRBD2 (6 bases). Trimming pared 0 bases from V and 0 bases from J, leaving 10 bases between. The CDR3 has 16 residues. Per germline, CDR1 MGHRA and CDR2 YSYEKL. The CDR3 DNA is TGCGCCAGCAGCCAAGACGCGGGGCTAAGCACAGATACGCAGTATTTT. It is translated as CASSQDAGLSTDTQYF.

This sequence joins TRBV25-1 and TRBJ2-3; D unresolved. The CDR3 runs to 18 residues. The germline V and J ends were trimmed by 6 bases and 6 bases, with 28 bases remaining between them. CDR1 and CDR2 from the germline V gene are MGHDK and SYGVNS. The CDR3 DNA is TGTGCCAGCAGCCTACGGCGGTCCCAGTCCGTCATGGGGGATACGCAGTATTTT. Its protein is CASSLRRSQSVMGDTQYF.

The chain is built from TRBV7-2 and TRBJ2-1; 9 bases agree with TRBD1. The CDR3 extends over 16 amino acids. With V trimmed by 4 bases and J by 4 bases, 8 bases remained unmatched. CDR1 is SGHTA, CDR2 FQGNSA, per germline. CDR3 amino acids: CASSYRQGVWYNEQFF. CDR3 DNA sequence: TGTGCCAGCAGCTACCGACAGGGGGTCTGGTACAATGAGCAGTTCTTC.